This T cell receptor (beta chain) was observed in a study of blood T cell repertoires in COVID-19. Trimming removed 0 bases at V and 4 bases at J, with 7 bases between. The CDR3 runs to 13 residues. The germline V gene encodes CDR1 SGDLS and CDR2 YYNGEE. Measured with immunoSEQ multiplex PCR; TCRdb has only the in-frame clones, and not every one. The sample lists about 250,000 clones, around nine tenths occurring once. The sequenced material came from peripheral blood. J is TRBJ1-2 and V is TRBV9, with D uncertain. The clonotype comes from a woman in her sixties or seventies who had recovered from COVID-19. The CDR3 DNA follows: TGTGCCAGCAGCGTAGCGAACGGCTATGGCTACACCTTC. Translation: CASSVANGYGYTF. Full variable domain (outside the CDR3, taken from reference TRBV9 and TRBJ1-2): DSGVTQTPKHLITATGQRVTLRCSPRSGDLSVYWYQQSLDQGLQFLIQYYNGEERAKGNILERFSAQQFPDLHSELNLSSLELGDSALYFCASSVANGYGYTFGSGTRLTVV.